Presented here are 25 T cell receptor beta chains from one specimen sequenced in a study of cytomegalovirus exposure and HLA in healthy donors (dated 2017 in TCRdb). Library creation used the immunoSEQ multiplex PCR assay. Drawn from immuneACCESS, this table holds only the in-frame rearrangements with V and J called that TCRdb kept. Clones are partly lost; checked studies trace under half to an unresolved V gene and leave the rest unexplained. The sample table records around 300,000 clones; 88% of these occur just once. The top ten clones comprise around 0.88% of the sample. What was sequenced was PBMCs. The receptor source for this set is a man aged 30-40 years in good health and CMV-seronegative.

As to this clone: Mismatch with germline at one junction end may stem from a read error. This CDR3 reads CASSLEGTDDF. CDR3 DNA: TGTGCCAGCAGCTTGGAGGGGACAGACGACTTC. This chain joins TRBV5-6 and TRBJ2-5; TRBD1 aligns across 7 bases. This CDR3 comprises 11 residues. Germline V gene lookup returns CDR1 SGHDT and CDR2 YYEEEE. Filled out from reference TRBV5-6 and TRBJ2-5, the complete variable domain reads DAGVTQSPTHLIKTRGQQVTLRCSPKSGHDTVSWYQQALGQGPQFIFQYYEEEERQRGNFPDRFSGHQFPNYSSELNVNALLLGDSALYLCASSLEGTDDFGPGTRLLVL.

The V gene is TRBV18, the J gene TRBJ1-6; a weak D match, TRBD1 (5 bases). Trimming took off 4 bases at V and 10 bases at J, with 17 bases between the two ends. CDR1 and CDR2 from the germline V gene are KGHSH and LQKENI. The CDR3 has 15 amino acids. The CDR3 sequence is CASSQTVAGQSPLHF. The CDR3 nucleotides are TGTGCCAGCTCACAGACAGTTGCCGGGCAATCACCCCTCCACTTT.

There are a few counts of this clone. The chain recombines TRBV10-1 with TRBJ1-5; 8 bases match TRBD1. This CDR3 region has 13 residues. Germline V gene sequence: CDR1 WNHNN, CDR2 SYGVQD (reference sequence). V lost 3 bases and J lost 5; bases outside the gene matches: 0. CDR3 amino acids: CASSDRGHQPQHF. Here the CDR3 DNA reads TGCGCCAGCAGTGACAGGGGGCATCAGCCCCAGCATTTT.

The V gene is TRBV5-7, the J gene TRBJ1-5; the match to TRBD1 covers 7 bases. TRBV5-7 has ORF status, its function being uncertain. Germline trimming cut 4 bases from V and 0 bases from J; bases unmatched to any gene: 4. This CDR3 is built from 15 residues. The CDR3 DNA reads TGTGCCAGCAGCATGACAGGGCATAGCAATCAGCCCCAGCATTTT. This translates into CASSMTGHSNQPQHF.

The V gene is TRBV12-5, the J gene TRBJ1-2; D remains ambiguous. The CDR3 consists of 13 residues. Trimming removed 2 bases at V and 1 base at J, with 5 bases between. The germline CDR1 and CDR2 sequences are LGHNT and FRNRAP. The CDR3 DNA reads TGTGCTAGTGGTTTGAGCGATAACTATGGCTACACCTTC. It specifies CASGLSDNYGYTF.

This chain joins TRBV6-1 and TRBJ1-6; 9 bases are a match to TRBD1. J was trimmed by 5 bases and V by 6 bases; bases with no gene match: 2. From germline, CDR1 is MNHNS and CDR2 SASEGT. The CDR3 runs to 14 residues. Here the CDR3 reads CASRGTGNNSPLHF. The CDR3 DNA reads as TGTGCCAGCAGAGGGACAGGGAATAATTCACCCCTCCACTTT.

V gene TRBV4-1 combines with J gene TRBJ2-1; D remains unclear. Trimming pared 0 bases from V and 2 bases from J, leaving 11 bases between. This CDR3 contains 16 residues. CDR1 is MGHRA, CDR2 YSYEKL, per germline. This CDR3 is CASSQESLGAYNEQFF. In DNA form, the CDR3 reads TGCGCCAGCAGCCAAGAGTCCCTCGGAGCCTACAATGAGCAGTTCTTC.

Points on this clone: In this CDR3 the conserved last residue, phenylalanine or tryptophan, is missing, so a read error is likely. The chain carries TRBV27 and TRBJ1-2; no firm D call. V was clipped by 8 bases and J by 3 bases, with 13 bases between them. This CDR3 region has 13 residues. From germline, CDR1 is MNHEY and CDR2 SMNVEV (reference sequence). The CDR3: CASGVQPDYGYTS. DNA for the CDR3: TGTGCCAGCGGGGTTCAACCCGACTATGGCTACACCTCC.

The J gene is TRBJ2-1, the V gene TRBV9; 8 bases match TRBD2. Germline trimming cut 0 bases from V and 10 bases from J; bases unmatched to any gene: 6. The length of the CDR3 is 14 residues. The V gene's germline CDR1 is SGDLS and CDR2 YYNGEE. CDR3 amino acids: CASSVGGGPREQFF. The CDR3 DNA sequence: TGTGCCAGCAGCGTAGGCGGGGGGCCTAGGGAGCAGTTCTTC.

The chain couples TRBV4-1 to TRBJ2-5; 8 bases match TRBD1. J gave up 5 bases and V 1 base, and 9 bases lay outside the gene matches. The CDR3 covers 16 residues. From germline, CDR1 is MGHRA and CDR2 YSYEKL. The CDR3 DNA is TGCGCCAGCAGCCAAGTCACAGGGGGTGAAGGGGAGACCCAGTACTTC. It specifies CASSQVTGGEGETQYF.

The chain is built from TRBV7-9 and TRBJ1-5; no clear D gene. V gave up 5 bases and J gave up 11 bases, with 16 bases separating them. Per germline, CDR1 SEHNR and CDR2 FQNEAQ (reference sequence). CDR3 length: 13 residues. The CDR3 nucleotides are TGTGCCAGCAGCCGCCTTTCAGAATCAGCCCAGCATTTT. Translated: CASSRLSESAQHF.

This chain links TRBV6-6 with TRBJ2-7; TRBD1 is a possible D gene (5 bases). This CDR3 comprises 13 residues. Germline V gene sequence: CDR1 MNHNY, CDR2 SVGAGI (reference sequence). The ends were cut back, 4 bases at V and 3 bases at J, with 10 bases in the middle. The CDR3 nucleotides are TGTGCCAGCAGTTCTACAGGCAACTACGAGCAGTACTTC. Translating it yields CASSSTGNYEQYF.

This chain links TRBV18 with TRBJ2-2; 7 positions match TRBD1. The junction had 11 bases not matched to a gene; V was cut back by 2 bases and J by 5 bases. This CDR3 comprises 17 residues. Germline CDR1 KGHSH, CDR2 LQKENI. The CDR3 protein is CASSPSGRTGFTGELFF. The CDR3 region has the DNA TGTGCCAGCTCACCATCTGGCAGGACAGGATTTACCGGGGAGCTGTTTTTT.

This clone was seen only once. The chain joins TRBV5-4 to TRBJ2-5; 10 bases are a match to TRBD2. The germline gives CDR1 SGHNT, CDR2 YYREEE (reference sequence). V was pared by 4 bases and J by 5 bases, with 11 bases of the junction left unmatched. The CDR3 totals 16 residues. The CDR3 sequence is CASSRTPLAGRETQYF. CDR3 in DNA: TGTGCCAGCAGCCGAACCCCACTAGCGGGGAGGGAGACCCAGTACTTC. Variable domain in full (rest from reference TRBV5-4 and TRBJ2-5): ETGVTQSPTHLIKTRGQQVTLRCSSQSGHNTVSWYQQALGQGPQFIFQYYREEENGRGNFPPRFSGLQFPNYSSELNVNALELDDSALYLCASSRTPLAGRETQYFGPGTRLLVL.

J is TRBJ2-5 and V is TRBV7-9; TRBD2 matches at 8 bases. V lost 2 bases, J lost 2 bases, and 10 bases stayed unmatched. The CDR3 has 17 residues. Germline CDR1 is SEHNR and CDR2 is FQNEAQ (reference sequence). The CDR3 region has the DNA TGTGCCAGCAGCTTACTCTATGCGGGGGGCCTACAAGAGACCCAGTACTTC. Translated: CASSLLYAGGLQETQYF.

The J gene is TRBJ2-7, the V gene TRBV4-1; TRBD2 aligns across 8 bases. Looked up from germline, CDR1 is MGHRA and CDR2 is YSYEKL. The CDR3 sequence is 14 residues long. J lost 0 bases, V lost 4 bases, and 2 bases had no gene match. DNA for the CDR3: TGCGCCAGCAGCCCCGGGACTAGCTCCTACGAGCAGTACTTC. Amino acids: CASSPGTSSYEQYF.

The rearrangement uses TRBV4-3 and TRBJ1-3; perhaps TRBD1 as D (6 bases). Trimming shortened V by 2 bases and J by 0 bases, and 8 bases separated the two germline ends. Looked up from germline, CDR1 is LGHNA and CDR2 is YSLEER. The CDR3 has 15 residues. The CDR3 loop is CASSQTGSSGNTIYF. In DNA, the CDR3 is TGCGCCAGCAGCCAAACAGGGAGCTCTGGAAACACCATATATTTT.

J is TRBJ1-1 and V is TRBV4-3; D is ambiguous. The V end was cut by 0 bases, the J end by 0 bases, with 14 bases between. Germline V CDR1 and CDR2: LGHNA, YSLEER. The CDR3 consists of 17 residues. CDR3 sequence: CASSQEEGVGMNTEAFF. CDR3 DNA sequence: TGCGCCAGCAGCCAAGAAGAGGGTGTGGGTATGAACACTGAAGCTTTCTTT.

This sequence joins TRBV13 and TRBJ1-2; possibly TRBD1 for D (5 bases). The ends were cut back, 6 bases at V and 4 bases at J, with 12 bases in the middle. This CDR3 is 13 amino acids long. Germline CDR1 and CDR2: PRHDT and FYEKMQ (reference sequence). Written as DNA, the CDR3 is TGTGCCAGCAGTTCGGGACTTTTCTATGGCTACACCTTC. It translates to CASSSGLFYGYTF.

The V gene is TRBV6-6, the J gene TRBJ2-7; 8 nucleotides align to TRBD1. This CDR3 contains 14 residues. In germline, CDR1 is MNHNY, CDR2 SVGAGI (reference sequence). J was trimmed by 5 bases and V by 2 bases; bases with no gene match: 5. The CDR3 coding sequence is TGTGCCAGCAGTTACGGGGACAGGTACAACGAGCAGTACTTC. It specifies CASSYGDRYNEQYF.

This chain's CDR3 is CASSEIGGGIPPPEQYF. DNA of the CDR3: TGTGCCAGCAGTGAGATTGGGGGGGGCATCCCACCCCCCGAGCAGTACTTC. The rearrangement joins TRBV6-1 to TRBJ2-7, with D possibly matching TRBD2 (7 bases). The V and J ends lost 3 bases and 6 bases respectively, with 24 bases between them. CDR3 length: 17 amino acids. The germline gives CDR1 MNHNS, CDR2 SASEGT.

In its sample, this clone was seen a few times. The chain uses TRBV5-8 and TRBJ1-6, with a weak D call TRBD1 (5 bases). There are 15 residues in the CDR3. The germline gives CDR1 SGHTS, CDR2 YDEGEE. V lost 0 bases, J lost 9 bases, and 13 bases lay in between. The CDR3 here is CASSLEARVTSPLHF. As DNA, the CDR3 is TGTGCCAGCAGCTTGGAGGCCAGGGTTACTTCACCCCTCCACTTT. Filled out from reference TRBV5-8 and TRBJ1-6, the complete variable domain reads EAGVTQSPTHLIKTRGQQATLRCSPISGHTSVYWYQQALGLGLQFLLWYDEGEERNRGNFPPRFSGRQFPNYSSELNVNALELEDSALYLCASSLEARVTSPLHFGNGTRLTVT.

This clone was recorded once. Other DNA sequences from this sample encode an identical CDR3 as well. As DNA, the CDR3 is TGTGCCAGCAGTTACCGGGACAGGGTATACGAGCAGTACTTC. It specifies CASSYRDRVYEQYF. This chain connects TRBV6-6 to TRBJ2-7, with 9 bases lining up with TRBD1. The CDR3 is 14 residues long. Trimming at V came to 2 bases and at J to 4 bases, leaving 3 bases not matched to a gene. Germline V gene data show CDR1 as MNHNY and CDR2 as SVGAGI (reference sequence).

This clone has only one observation. The chain joins TRBV10-1 to TRBJ2-3; 10 positions agree with TRBD2. This CDR3 is 17 amino acids long. The germline V gene has CDR1 WNHNN and CDR2 SYGVQD (reference sequence). V lost 1 base to trimming and J lost 4 bases; unmatched junction nucleotides: 8. CDR3 loop: CASSEFVAGGIADTQYF. The CDR3 DNA is TGCGCCAGCAGTGAGTTCGTAGCGGGGGGCATTGCAGATACGCAGTATTTT.

Regarding this clone: Other nucleotide sequences from this sample produce the same CDR3. The chain recombines TRBV5-1 with TRBJ1-1; the match to TRBD1 covers 8 bases. V was pared by 1 base and J by 5 bases, with 1 base of the junction left unmatched. The V gene's germline CDR1 is SGHRS and CDR2 YFSETQ. This CDR3 contains 13 residues. The CDR3 coding sequence is TGCGCCAGCAGCTTGACAGGGGGGACTGAAGCTTTCTTT. Translating it yields CASSLTGGTEAFF.